The T cell receptor beta chain described here comes from a study of early T cells in non-severe SARS-CoV-2 infection. As for the study in general: Investigators sequenced bulk RNA drawn from unsorted whole blood, and chains remained unpaired.

The V gene end was trimmed by 0 bases and the J gene end by 6 bases; junction bases not matched to a gene: 9. Germline loops: CDR1 DFQATT, CDR2 SNEGSKA (reference sequence). The CDR3 totals 16 residues. Attachment of unique molecular identifiers was made to individual cDNA molecules. TCRdb itself ran the 5' RACE reads through MiXCR, one entry per CDR3 protein. Of fewer than 45,000 distinct CDR3 sequences in the sample, roughly 9.7% were seen once. Study results and limitations: Comparison of clonotypes with VDJdb favored anti-spike CD8 responses while missing private and CD4 specificities.

This clonotype was observed at least ten times. Its antigen remains unknown. V usage is TRBV20-1 and J usage is TRBJ2-1; 9 positions match TRBD2. Sequencing was carried out using whole blood. The clonotype originates from an adult who was a healthcare worker with PCR-confirmed SARS-CoV-2 infection or an uninfected control (not recorded which). The CDR3, as DNA: TGCAGTGCTAGAGATCCCAGACTAGCGGAACGCAATGAGCAGTTCTTC. It translates to CSARDPRLAERNEQFF.